The present TCR beta chain was sequenced within a study of T cell repertoires in cytomegalovirus infection. Study-level information: CMV infection plus the matching HLA type was flagged by public TCR beta signatures.

Study results and limitations: Clonotype analysis showed dominance of the ex vivo response by HLA-C-restricted CMV-specific TCR beta clonotypes. Cumulative frequency of public TCR beta families picked out carriers of CMV plus the relevant HLA.

The CDR3 has 15 amino acids. Germline loops: CDR1 SGHDN, CDR2 FVKESK. With 4 bases clipped from V and 6 bases from J, the junction kept 6 bases outside the gene matches. TCRdb fed the reads into MiXCR, producing one record per CDR3 protein. The top ten clones hold about an eighth of a sample with 750,000 to 900,000 distinct CDR3 sequences, about 28% of them seen once. This clonotype was picked up a small number of times. Antigen specificity is unknown. This receptor was taken from a human donor in good health (CMV status not recorded). Some clones in this sample may be carry-over from other donors' samples. The material sequenced was cultured CD8+ T cells from PBMCs, taken from culture after CMV antigen stimulation. V usage is TRBV14 and J usage is TRBJ2-3, with 11 positions matching TRBD2. In nucleotides, the CDR3 is TGTGCCAGCAGCCGGCGACTAGCGGGGATCGATACGCAGTATTTT. Translation: CASSRRLAGIDTQYF.